What follows are 25 T cell receptor beta chains derived from one specimen sequenced in a study of human T cells and chemical hapten exposure (dated by TCRdb to the early 2020s). The library was made by RACE. Instrument on record: NextSeq 500. The raw public data were reprocessed by TCRdb itself: fastp quality trimming at Q25, MiXCR clonotype calling, in-frame beta chains only. Rows with one shared CDR3 protein collapse into an entry with the most common genes and DNA. The sample records tens of thousands of distinct CDR3 sequences, 9.9% of which are singletons. Together, the top ten hold around 1.6% of the sample. The sample's time point label is to be understood as: patch test 2, 6 weeks after DPC sensitization. The treatment or condition label corresponds to: therapeutic diphenylcyclopropenone sensitization with weekly scalp DPC. The sample consisted of whole blood, taken in connection with sensitization to the hapten diphenylcyclopropenone (DPC). The source is a woman in her forties or fifties with alopecia areata. Some clones in this sample may be carry-over from other donors' samples.

In its sample, this clonotype was seen many times. J is TRBJ1-5 and V is TRBV18; 8 bases match TRBD1. J lost 7 bases, V lost 5 bases, and 10 bases had no gene match. In germline, CDR1 is KGHSH, CDR2 LQKENI. This CDR3 contains 15 residues. The CDR3 spells CASSMEQGAWQPQHF. The CDR3 DNA follows: TGTGCCAGCTCAATGGAGCAGGGGGCTTGGCAGCCCCAGCATTTT.

This clonotype was observed a handful of times. The chain recombines TRBV7-2 with TRBJ2-5, with a weak D call TRBD2 (5 bases). Germline V gene data show CDR1 as SGHTA and CDR2 as FQGNSA. The V gene lost 3 bases and the J gene lost 5 bases, with 16 bases spanning the gap. The CDR3 spans 15 residues. DNA for the CDR3: TGTGCCAGCAGCTTCAACCCCCGGGGTGAGGAGACCCAGTACTTC. Translation: CASSFNPRGEETQYF.

CDR3: CASSTNRGQLEAFF. DNA of the CDR3: TGTGCCAGCAGCACCAACCGGGGGCAGCTTGAAGCTTTCTTT. This chain connects TRBV7-6 to TRBJ1-1; D possibly corresponds to TRBD1 (6 bases). Germline CDR1 is SGHVS and CDR2 is FNYEAQ. The CDR3 runs 14 residues. V shed 5 bases and J shed 7 bases, with 17 bases lying between them. The variable domain in full, completed from reference TRBV7-6 and TRBJ1-1, reads GAGVSQSPRYKVTKRGQDVALRCDPISGHVSLYWYRQALGQGPEFLTYFNYEAQQDKSGLPNDRFSAERPEGSISTLTIQRTEQRDSAMYRCASSTNRGQLEAFFGQGTRLTVV.

This clonotype was observed a handful of times. This chain uses TRBV18 with TRBJ1-1; D not certain. The CDR3 spans 14 residues. Between the trimmed V and J ends, which lost 3 bases and 8 bases, there was a span of 16 bases. Germline assignment: CDR1 KGHSH and CDR2 LQKENI. CDR3 coding DNA: TGTGCCAGCTCACCGAGGATGATAGATGAGGAAGCTTTCTTT. Amino acid sequence: CASSPRMIDEEAFF.

At least ten counts were recorded for this clonotype. The V gene is TRBV6-1, the J gene TRBJ2-2, with no clear D. Per germline, CDR1 MNHNS and CDR2 SASEGT. The V end was cut by 8 bases, the J end by 1 base, with 5 bases between. The CDR3 contains 12 residues. CDR3 region: CASSLNTGELFF. The CDR3 coding sequence is TGTGCCAGCTCCTTGAACACCGGGGAGCTGTTTTTT.

This clonotype is deemed medium-sized. This chain links TRBV5-5 with TRBJ1-5, with a tentative D call TRBD1 (5 bases). V lost 5 bases and J 0 bases, leaving 15 bases between the germline ends. Germline CDR1 is SGHKS and CDR2 is YYEKEE (reference sequence). CDR3 length: 16 amino acids. CDR3 in DNA: TGTGCCAGCAGTCACGAGAGGGGAGATAGCAATCAGCCCCAGCATTTT. Translation gives CASSHERGDSNQPQHF. Full variable domain (missing parts from reference TRBV5-5 and TRBJ1-5): DAGVTQSPTHLIKTRGQQVTLRCSPISGHKSVSWYQQVLGQGPQFIFQYYEKEERGRGNFPDRFSARQFPNYSSELNVNALLLGDSALYLCASSHERGDSNQPQHFGDGTRLSIL.

This clonotype was seen a few times. This chain uses TRBV20-1 with TRBJ1-5; D unresolved. The CDR3 contains 14 residues. Looked up from germline, CDR1 is DFQATT and CDR2 is SNEGSKA (reference sequence). The ends were cut back, 1 base at V and 2 bases at J, with 9 bases in the middle. CDR3 bases: TGCAGTGCTAGAGGATCTATCGGCAATCAGCCCCAGCATTTT. Its protein product is CSARGSIGNQPQHF.

The CDR3 DNA reads as TGTGCCAGCAGCCAAACCTGGCGTGGGTATCAGGGTGGCTACACCTTC. Protein sequence: CASSQTWRGYQGGYTF. The chain recombines TRBV4-2 with TRBJ1-2, with a weak D call TRBD1 (5 bases). This CDR3 has 16 amino acids. Germline V CDR1 and CDR2: LGHNA, YNFKEQ. Trimming removed 2 bases from V and 7 bases from J, with 20 bases in between.

The V gene is TRBV4-1, the J gene TRBJ2-1; D might be TRBD1 (6 bases). There are 17 residues in the CDR3. Germline assignment: CDR1 MGHRA and CDR2 YSYEKL. Trimming removed 5 bases at V and 0 bases at J, with 17 bases between. The CDR3 loop is CASSWGQQGSSYNEQFF. As DNA, the CDR3 is TGCGCCAGCAGCTGGGGGCAGCAGGGCAGCTCCTACAATGAGCAGTTCTTC.

The chain couples TRBV9 to TRBJ1-1, with D unclear. Germline assignment: CDR1 SGDLS and CDR2 YYNGEE. The CDR3 covers 14 residues. V was cut by 3 bases and J by 7 bases, with 16 bases left in between. The CDR3 nucleotides read TGTGCCAGCAGCGATAGCCCTATTAACGGTGAAGCTTTCTTT. It translates to CASSDSPINGEAFF.

This clonotype came up many times. The genes are TRBV27 and TRBJ2-7; 16 bases are a match to TRBD2. V lost 6 bases to trimming and J lost 3 bases; unmatched junction nucleotides: 11. The CDR3 is 18 residues long. The germline gives CDR1 MNHEY, CDR2 SMNVEV (reference sequence). The DNA of the CDR3 is TGTGCCAGCAGAGGAGGGACTAGCGGGGGGGTAGGGCGCTACGAGCAGTACTTC. It yields the protein CASRGGTSGGVGRYEQYF.

This clonotype was counted at least ten times. This chain joins TRBV28 and TRBJ1-2, with D unresolved. This CDR3 has 11 residues. Trimming shortened V by 5 bases and J by 0 bases, and 1 base separated the two germline ends. The germline CDR1 and CDR2 sequences are MDHEN and SYDVKM. The DNA for the CDR3 is TGTGCCAGCAGTCCTAACTATGGCTACACCTTC. Amino acid sequence: CASSPNYGYTF.

This clonotype was detected a few times. V and J are TRBV19 and TRBJ1-5, with a weak D call TRBD1 (5 bases). The CDR3 sequence is 15 residues long. The germline gives CDR1 LNHDA, CDR2 SQIVND (reference sequence). Trimming removed 6 bases at V and 0 bases at J, with 12 bases between. DNA of the CDR3: TGTGCCAGTAGAACCGGGACTCTTAGCAATCAGCCCCAGCATTTT. Amino acids: CASRTGTLSNQPQHF.

The sample holds a few counts of this clonotype. The chain links TRBV5-1 to TRBJ2-5; D is unresolved. Trimming removed 5 bases at V and 3 bases at J, with 8 bases between. CDR1 SGHRS and CDR2 YFSETQ come from the germline V gene. The CDR3 has 12 amino acids. In nucleotides, the CDR3 is TGCGCCAGCAGTCCCGAGAAAGAGACCCAGTACTTC. Its protein product is CASSPEKETQYF.

At least ten counts were recorded for this clonotype. The genes are TRBV2 and TRBJ1-2, with 9 bases aligning to TRBD1. This CDR3 spans 13 amino acids. The ends lost 6 bases at V and 8 bases at J; junction bases unmatched: 7. Germline V lookup: CDR1 SNHLY, CDR2 FYNNEI. For the CDR3, the DNA is TGTGCCAGCAGCCGGGACAGGGTCACCGGCTACACCTTC. It encodes CASSRDRVTGYTF.

This chain uses TRBV24-1 with TRBJ1-2; D perhaps matches TRBD1 (6 bases). Germline V gene lookup returns CDR1 KGHDR and CDR2 SFDVKD. CDR3 length: 15 amino acids. Trimming left V 3 bases short and J 3 bases short, with 13 bases between. CDR3 nucleotide sequence: TGTGCCACCAGTGATACCAGGGGAGGCGACTATGGCTACACCTTC. Protein product: CATSDTRGGDYGYTF.

V is TRBV29-1 and J is TRBJ2-1, with TRBD1 matching 9 bases. Germline V gene data show CDR1 as SQVTM and CDR2 as ANQGSEA. There are 14 residues in the CDR3. The J segment lost 4 bases and the V segment lost 5 bases, leaving 6 bases of the junction unmatched. CDR3 in amino acids: CSVRGTGTYNEQFF. CDR3 nucleotides: TGCAGCGTTCGGGGGACAGGGACTTACAATGAGCAGTTCTTC.

This clonotype was detected a few times. The chain employs TRBV20-1 and TRBJ2-2; perhaps D is TRBD1 or TRBD2 (6 bases each). Germline CDR1 and CDR2: DFQATT and SNEGSKA (reference sequence). This CDR3 contains 14 residues. Deletions cut 1 base from V and 7 bases from J, with 13 bases between. The CDR3 sequence: CSARVLGGHGELFF. The CDR3 DNA reads TGCAGTGCTAGAGTTCTCGGGGGCCACGGGGAGCTGTTTTTT.

The sample holds many counts of this clonotype. This chain connects TRBV10-3 to TRBJ2-1, with D perhaps TRBD1 or TRBD2 (5 bases each). Trimming stripped 5 bases from V and 12 bases from J, with 26 bases between. Germline V gives CDR1 ENHRY, CDR2 SYGVKD. The CDR3 extends over 16 amino acids. The chain's CDR3 is CAISLNSAGSIGGQFF. The DNA for the CDR3 is TGTGCCATCAGTTTAAATTCGGCAGGCTCGATTGGGGGGCAGTTCTTC.

This clonotype was detected many times. The rearrangement joins TRBV12-3 or TRBV12-4 to TRBJ1-2; possible D gene TRBD1, 5 bases. The germline V and J ends were trimmed by 5 bases and 8 bases, with 15 bases remaining between them. This CDR3 is 13 amino acids long. The DNA of the CDR3 is TGTGCCAGCAGTCCCCAGGGCGTCGGAGGCTACACCTTC. Its translation: CASSPQGVGGYTF.

This clonotype has a count of ten or more. The chain has TRBV11-2 and TRBJ1-6; D gene ambiguous. CDR3 length: 14 amino acids. V was clipped by 3 bases and J by 8 bases, with 11 bases between them. Germline lookup yields CDR1 SGHAT and CDR2 FQNNGV. CDR3 protein: CASSLSGGDSPLHF. In DNA, the CDR3 is TGTGCCAGCAGCTTGAGCGGCGGTGATTCACCCCTCCACTTT.

V usage is TRBV7-7 and J usage is TRBJ2-3; no clear D. The V gene's germline CDR1 is SSHAT and CDR2 FNYEAQ (reference sequence). V was clipped by 3 bases and J by 4 bases, with 8 bases between them. The length of the CDR3 is 13 residues. The CDR3 reads CASSFQAADTQYF. The CDR3 coding sequence is TGTGCCAGCAGCTTCCAAGCTGCAGATACGCAGTATTTT.

The chain links TRBV5-4 to TRBJ2-1, with 10 nucleotides matching TRBD1. Germline V CDR1 and CDR2: SGHNT, YYREEE (reference sequence). Losses at the gene ends were 4 bases for V and 7 bases for J; bases not matched to a gene: 2. CDR3 length: 13 amino acids. CDR3 in DNA: TGTGCCAGCAGCCGGACAGGGGGTAATGAGCAGTTCTTC. It specifies CASSRTGGNEQFF.

This clonotype occurred many times. The chain is built from TRBV4-3 and TRBJ1-2; no definite D call. Germline CDR1 LGHNA, CDR2 YSLEER. Trimming shortened V by 2 bases and J by 8 bases, and 15 bases separated the two germline ends. The CDR3 is made up of 14 amino acids. The DNA for the CDR3 is TGCGCCAGCAGCCAACTAATAGGGCCGGAGGGCTACACCTTC. Translating gives CASSQLIGPEGYTF.

This clonotype was observed at least ten times. CDR3 sequence: CATQQQINYGYTF. CDR3 in DNA: TGTGCCACCCAGCAACAGATAAACTATGGCTACACCTTC. The chain has TRBV2 and TRBJ1-2; D unclear. Per the germline V gene, CDR1 is SNHLY and CDR2 is FYNNEI. This CDR3 spans 13 amino acids. Trimming shortened V by 10 bases and J by 2 bases, and 14 bases separated the two germline ends.